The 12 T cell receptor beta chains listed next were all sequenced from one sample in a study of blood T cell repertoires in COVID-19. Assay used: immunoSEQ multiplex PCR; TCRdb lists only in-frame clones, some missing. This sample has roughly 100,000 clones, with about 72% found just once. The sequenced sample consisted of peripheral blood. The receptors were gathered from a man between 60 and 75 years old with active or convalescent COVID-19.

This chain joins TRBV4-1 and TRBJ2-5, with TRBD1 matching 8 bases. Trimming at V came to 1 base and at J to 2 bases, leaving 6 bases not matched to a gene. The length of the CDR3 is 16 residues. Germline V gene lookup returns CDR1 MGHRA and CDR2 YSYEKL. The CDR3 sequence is CASSQVHRGTQETQYF. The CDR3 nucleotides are TGCGCCAGCAGCCAAGTTCACAGGGGGACACAAGAGACCCAGTACTTC.

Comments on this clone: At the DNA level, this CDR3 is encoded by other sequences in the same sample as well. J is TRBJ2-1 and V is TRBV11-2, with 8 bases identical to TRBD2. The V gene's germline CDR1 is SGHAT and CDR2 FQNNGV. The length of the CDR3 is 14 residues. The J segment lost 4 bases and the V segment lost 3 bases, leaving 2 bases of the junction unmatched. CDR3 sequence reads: CASSFSGTYNEQFF. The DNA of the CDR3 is TGTGCCAGCAGCTTTAGCGGGACATACAATGAGCAGTTCTTC.

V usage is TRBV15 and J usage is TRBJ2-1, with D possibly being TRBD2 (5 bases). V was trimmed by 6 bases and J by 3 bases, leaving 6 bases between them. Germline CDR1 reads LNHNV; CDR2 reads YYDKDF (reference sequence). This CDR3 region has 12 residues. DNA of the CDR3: TGTGCCACCAGAGAGGGCTACAATGAGCAGTTCTTC. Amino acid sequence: CATREGYNEQFF.

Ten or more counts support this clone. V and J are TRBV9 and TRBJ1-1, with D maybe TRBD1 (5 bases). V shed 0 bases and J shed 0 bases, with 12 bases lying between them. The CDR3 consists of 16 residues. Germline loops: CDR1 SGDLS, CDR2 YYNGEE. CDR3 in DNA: TGTGCCAGCAGCGTAGCCTCGGGACTGATGAACACTGAAGCTTTCTTT. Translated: CASSVASGLMNTEAFF.

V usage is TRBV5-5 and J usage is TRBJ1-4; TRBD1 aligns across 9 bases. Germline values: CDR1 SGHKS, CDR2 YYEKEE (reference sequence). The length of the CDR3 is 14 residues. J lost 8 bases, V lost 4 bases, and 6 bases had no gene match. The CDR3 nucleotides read TGTGCCAGCAGCCCGGGACAGGGTAGCGAAAAACTGTTTTTT. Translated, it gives CASSPGQGSEKLFF.

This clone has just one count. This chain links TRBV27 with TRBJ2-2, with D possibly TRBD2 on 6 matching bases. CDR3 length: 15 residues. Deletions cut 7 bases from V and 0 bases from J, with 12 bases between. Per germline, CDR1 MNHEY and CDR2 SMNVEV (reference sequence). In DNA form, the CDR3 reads TGTGCCAGCATGGCGGGGCTTGCGAACACCGGGGAGCTGTTTTTT. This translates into CASMAGLANTGELFF.

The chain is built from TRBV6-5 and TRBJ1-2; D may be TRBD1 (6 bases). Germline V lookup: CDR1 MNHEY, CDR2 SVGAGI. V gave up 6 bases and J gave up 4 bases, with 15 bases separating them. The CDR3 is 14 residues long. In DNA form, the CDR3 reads TGTGCCAGCAGCCGTAAGGACAGCCCCTATGGCTACACCTTC. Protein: CASSRKDSPYGYTF.

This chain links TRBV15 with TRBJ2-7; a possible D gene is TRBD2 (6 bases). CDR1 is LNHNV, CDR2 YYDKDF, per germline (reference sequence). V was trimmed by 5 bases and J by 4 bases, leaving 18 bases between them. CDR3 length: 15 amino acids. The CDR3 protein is CATSRETQGRYEQYF. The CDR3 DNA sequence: TGTGCCACCAGCCGGGAAACTCAAGGGAGGTACGAGCAGTACTTC. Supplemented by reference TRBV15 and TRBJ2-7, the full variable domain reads DAMVIQNPRYQVTQFGKPVTLSCSQTLNHNVMYWYQQKSSQAPKLLFHYYDKDFNNEADTPDNFQSRRPNTSFCFLDIRSPGLGDTAMYLCATSRETQGRYEQYFGPGTRLTVT.

The DNA of the CDR3 is TGTGCCAGCACCCCCAACACAGGCACAGATACGCAGTATTTT. It encodes CASTPNTGTDTQYF. The rearrangement links TRBV7-9 to TRBJ2-3; D is unclear. Germline-derived CDR1 and CDR2 are SEHNR and FQNEAQ (reference sequence). V was shortened by 7 bases and J by 1 base, with 12 bases between the two germline ends. CDR3 size: 14 residues.

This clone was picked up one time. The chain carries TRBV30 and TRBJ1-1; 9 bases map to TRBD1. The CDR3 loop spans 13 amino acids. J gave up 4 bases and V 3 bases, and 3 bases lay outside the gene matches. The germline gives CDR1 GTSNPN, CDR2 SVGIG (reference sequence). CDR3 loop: CAWSPTGGTEAFF. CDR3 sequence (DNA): TGTGCCTGGAGCCCGACAGGGGGCACTGAAGCTTTCTTT.

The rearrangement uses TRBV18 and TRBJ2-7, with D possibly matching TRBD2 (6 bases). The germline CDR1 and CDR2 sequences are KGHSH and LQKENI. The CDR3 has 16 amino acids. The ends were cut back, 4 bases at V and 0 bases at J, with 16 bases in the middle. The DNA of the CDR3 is TGTGCCAGCTCACGAGACTTAGTCGGGAGCTCCTACGAGCAGTACTTC. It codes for CASSRDLVGSSYEQYF. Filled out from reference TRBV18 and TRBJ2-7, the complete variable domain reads NAGVMQNPRHLVRRRGQEARLRCSPMKGHSHVYWYRQLPEEGLKFMVYLQKENIIDESGMPKERFSAEFPKEGPSILRIQQVVRGDSAAYFCASSRDLVGSSYEQYFGPGTRLTVT.

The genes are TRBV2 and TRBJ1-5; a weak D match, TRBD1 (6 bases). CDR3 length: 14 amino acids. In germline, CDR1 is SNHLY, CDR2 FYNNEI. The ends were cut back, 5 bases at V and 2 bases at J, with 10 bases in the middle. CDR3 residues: CASSRQEGNQPQHF. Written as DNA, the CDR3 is TGTGCCAGCAGTAGACAGGAAGGCAATCAGCCCCAGCATTTT.